Included here is one TCR beta chain sequence, with context. Germline V gives CDR1 SGHNT, CDR2 YENEEA. Trimming took off 5 bases at V and 2 bases at J, with 13 bases between the two ends. The CDR3 has 14 residues. This record belongs to a study of blood T cell repertoires in COVID-19. In the authors' methods: Scientists estimated how many nucleated cells there were by amplifying reference gene primers. Measured with immunoSEQ multiplex PCR; TCRdb has only the in-frame clones, and not every one. The V and J calls and clone size come from that table; D and trimming were worked out from the DNA. The repertoire holds tens of thousands of clones, with more than 70% as singletons.

The TCR was taken from a man between 65 and 85 years old with COVID-19, enrolled during active disease. The chain joins TRBV11-3 to TRBJ2-7; D is undetermined. Input material: peripheral blood. CDR3 sequence (DNA): TGTGCCAGCAGCCCCTCGGCAGGAACCTACGAGCAGTACTTC. This codes for CASSPSAGTYEQYF.